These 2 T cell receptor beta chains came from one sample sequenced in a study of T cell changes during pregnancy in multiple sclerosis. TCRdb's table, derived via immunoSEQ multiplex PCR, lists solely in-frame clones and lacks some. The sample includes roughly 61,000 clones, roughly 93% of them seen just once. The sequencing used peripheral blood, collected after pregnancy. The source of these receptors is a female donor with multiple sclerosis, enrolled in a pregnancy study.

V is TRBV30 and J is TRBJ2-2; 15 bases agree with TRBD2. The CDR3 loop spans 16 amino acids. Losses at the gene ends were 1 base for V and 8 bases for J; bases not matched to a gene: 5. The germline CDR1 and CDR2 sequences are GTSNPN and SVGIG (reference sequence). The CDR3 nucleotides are TGTGCCTGGAGTGCGGGACTAGCGGGAGGAAAGGGGGAGCTGTTTTTT. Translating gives CAWSAGLAGGKGELFF.

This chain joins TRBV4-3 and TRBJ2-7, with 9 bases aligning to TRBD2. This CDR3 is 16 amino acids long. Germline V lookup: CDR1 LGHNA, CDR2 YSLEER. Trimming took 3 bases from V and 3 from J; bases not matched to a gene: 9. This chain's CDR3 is CASSQTRASGIYEQYF. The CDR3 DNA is TGCGCCAGCAGCCAGACCCGGGCTAGCGGGATCTACGAGCAGTACTTC.